These 24 T cell receptor beta chains came from one sample sequenced in a study of regulatory T cells in long-lasting Graves disease listed by TCRdb under 2021. The library was obtained by multiplex PCR. Sequencing took place on an Illumina HiSeq 4000. iRepertoire HTBI primers and Arm-PCR amplification of CDR3 regions were used to construct TCR beta libraries. TCRdb applied fastp at Q25 and MiXCR to the public reads, then kept only in-frame beta chains. Under each unique CDR3 protein, matching rows form one entry showing the most common genes and DNA. This sample is represented by around 400,000 distinct CDR3 sequences; 15% to 19% of them were singletons. Over 20% of the sample belongs to the ten largest clones. Sample time point, as interpreted from the label and publication: newly diagnosed GD, antithyroid drugs for less than 3 months. For both TCR sequencing and RNA sequencing, RNA was extracted from PBMCs in TRIzol.

The sequences come from peripheral blood mononuclear cells (PBMCs), collected at new diagnosis, from a patient treated with antithyroid drugs. The receptors shown here come from a female donor with Graves disease.

This clonotype showed up many times. V and J are TRBV10-3 and TRBJ2-7; a possible D gene is TRBD1 (5 bases). The CDR3 is 15 amino acids. Germline CDR1 reads ENHRY; CDR2 reads SYGVKD. Trimming stripped 0 bases from V and 3 bases from J, with 12 bases between. In nucleotides, the CDR3 is TGTGCCATCAGTGAGTCAGACAGAGACTTCTACGAGCAGTACTTC. Protein sequence: CAISESDRDFYEQYF.

The chain is built from TRBV10-2 and TRBJ1-2; 8 bases are a match to TRBD1. The junction had 13 bases not matched to a gene; V was cut back by 3 bases and J by 13 bases. The CDR3 consists of 14 residues. The V gene's germline CDR1 is WSHSY and CDR2 SAAADI. The CDR3 region is CASSDSWTGKMITF. The DNA of the CDR3 is TGCGCCAGCAGTGACTCCTGGACAGGGAAAATGATCACCTTC.

The sample holds many counts of this clonotype. CDR3 residues: CASSQVGGGPSPITDTQYF. CDR3 DNA: TGTGCCAGCAGCCAAGTAGGAGGGGGGCCCTCGCCTATCACAGATACGCAGTATTTT. The V call is TRBV3-1, the J call TRBJ2-3, with D perhaps assigned TRBD1 or TRBD2 (6 bases each). Germline V gene lookup returns CDR1 LGHDT and CDR2 YNNKEL (reference sequence). The length of the CDR3 is 19 residues. V was pared by 1 base and J by 2 bases, with 22 bases between.

Ten or more counts support this clonotype. The chain uses TRBV6-5 and TRBJ2-7; D is possibly TRBD1 (6 bases). The germline V and J ends were trimmed by 3 bases and 1 base, with 10 bases remaining between them. CDR1 is MNHEY, CDR2 SVGAGI, per germline. This CDR3 region has 14 residues. Here the CDR3 reads CASSYDRTSYEQYF. The DNA for the CDR3 is TGTGCCAGCAGTTATGACAGGACGTCCTACGAGCAGTACTTC.

This clonotype was observed at least ten times. The V gene is TRBV12-3 or TRBV12-4, the J gene TRBJ1-2, with D possibly TRBD1 on 5 matching bases. V shed 5 bases and J shed 5 bases, with 12 bases lying between them. The CDR3 covers 13 residues. CDR3 nucleotides: TGTGCCAGCAGTCAGTGGGGGGGGTATGGCTACACCTTC. This translates into CASSQWGGYGYTF.

This clonotype has a count of ten or more. V is TRBV5-1 and J is TRBJ1-4, with TRBD1 identical over 10 bases. The CDR3 totals 19 residues. Germline assignment: CDR1 SGHRS and CDR2 YFSETQ. V lost 2 bases, J lost 0 bases, and 10 bases stayed unmatched. This CDR3 is CASSFASLGQGATNEKLFF. DNA of the CDR3: TGCGCCAGCAGCTTCGCCTCCTTAGGACAGGGGGCAACTAATGAAAAACTGTTTTTT.

This clonotype was seen repeatedly, ten times or more. V and J are TRBV6-2 or TRBV6-3 and TRBJ1-1, with D possibly being TRBD1 (5 bases). Between the trimmed V and J ends, which lost 5 bases and 9 bases, there was a span of 16 bases. This CDR3 comprises 13 residues. Germline V gives CDR1 MNHEY, CDR2 SVGEGT. The CDR3 DNA is TGTGCCAGCAGTCCCGACAGTTTACTGAAAGCTTTCTTT. Protein product: CASSPDSLLKAFF.

Many counts were recorded for this clonotype. V usage is TRBV12-3 or TRBV12-4 and J usage is TRBJ1-1; D remains ambiguous. Between the trimmed V and J ends, which lost 5 bases and 10 bases, there was a span of 17 bases. The CDR3 extends over 13 amino acids. CDR3 coding DNA: TGTGCCAGCAGTCCACGGACGGCGACCGCAGCTTTCTTT. Protein product: CASSPRTATAAFF.

CDR3 region: CASVIGGYTGELFF. The DNA of the CDR3 is TGTGCCAGCGTAATCGGGGGGTACACCGGGGAGCTGTTTTTT. This rearrangement joins TRBV11-2 to TRBJ2-2; 7 bases match TRBD2. Per the germline V gene, CDR1 is SGHAT and CDR2 is FQNNGV. V was pared by 8 bases and J by 3 bases, with 6 bases of the junction left unmatched. The CDR3 consists of 14 residues.

This clonotype occurred a few times. The V call is TRBV12-3 or TRBV12-4, the J call TRBJ2-5, with no clear D. The CDR3 loop spans 15 amino acids. Between the trimmed V and J ends, which lost 5 bases and 5 bases, there was a span of 18 bases. The DNA of the CDR3 is TGTGCCAGCAGTCAGTCAGCCCGTGTTGGGGAGACCCAGTACTTC. Residues: CASSQSARVGETQYF.

This clonotype was seen a few times. V gene TRBV19 combines with J gene TRBJ2-3; 14 bases line up with TRBD2. V dropped 7 bases and J dropped 4; count of bases not matched to a gene: 7. This CDR3 has 16 residues. The germline gives CDR1 LNHDA, CDR2 SQIVND (reference sequence). The CDR3: CASTARLAGGPDTQYF. The CDR3 region has the DNA TGTGCCAGTACCGCCAGACTAGCGGGGGGGCCAGATACGCAGTATTTT.

This clonotype was picked up many times. The chain recombines TRBV29-1 with TRBJ2-5; 12 bases are a match to TRBD2. J lost 4 bases, V lost 6 bases, and 6 bases had no gene match. The CDR3 covers 14 residues. The germline gives CDR1 SQVTM, CDR2 ANQGSEA. CDR3 sequence: CSVTRLAGAETQYF. CDR3 sequence (DNA): TGCAGCGTAACCAGACTAGCGGGAGCAGAGACCCAGTACTTC.

V usage is TRBV5-1 and J usage is TRBJ1-1, with D unresolved. V lost 6 bases and J lost 3, with 6 bases in between. The CDR3 length is 11 residues. The germline gives CDR1 SGHRS, CDR2 YFSETQ. CDR3 in DNA: TGCGCCAGCAAGACGGACACTGAAGCTTTCTTT. This sequence encodes CASKTDTEAFF.

This chain joins TRBV3-1 and TRBJ1-3, with D possibly being TRBD1 (5 bases). This CDR3 region has 15 residues. Per germline, CDR1 LGHDT and CDR2 YNNKEL (reference sequence). Trimming stripped 5 bases from V and 2 bases from J, with 13 bases between. The CDR3 nucleotides read TGTGCCAGCAGCACGGGACGGCTACCTGGAAACACCATATATTTT. As protein: CASSTGRLPGNTIYF. Variable domain in full (rest from reference TRBV3-1 and TRBJ1-3): DTAVSQTPKYLVTQMGNDKSIKCEQNLGHDTMYWYKQDSKKFLKIMFSYNNKELIINETVPNRFSPKSPDKAHLNLHINSLELGDSAVYFCASSTGRLPGNTIYFGEGSWLTVV.

V and J are TRBV11-2 and TRBJ2-3; 9 bases match TRBD2. CDR1 SGHAT and CDR2 FQNNGV come from the germline V gene. The length of the CDR3 is 15 residues. J lost 3 bases, V lost 8 bases, and 9 bases had no gene match. DNA of the CDR3: TGTGCCAGCCGAACCGGGACTAGCAGTACAGATACGCAGTATTTT. Translating it yields CASRTGTSSTDTQYF.

This chain connects TRBV3-1 to TRBJ2-5; D gene ambiguous. The CDR3 runs 17 residues. Germline assignment: CDR1 LGHDT and CDR2 YNNKEL (reference sequence). With 7 bases removed from V and 4 bases from J, the gap between germline ends came to 25 bases. CDR3 residues: CASIGAIGFGYGETQYF. The CDR3 DNA is TGTGCCAGCATTGGTGCTATTGGATTCGGGTACGGAGAGACCCAGTACTTC.

The gene calls are TRBV18 and TRBJ1-1, with D unresolved. Trimming removed 2 bases at V and 6 bases at J, with 10 bases between. The CDR3 has 13 residues. Germline CDR1 reads KGHSH; CDR2 reads LQKENI. This CDR3 reads CASSPSLLAEAFF. The CDR3 DNA reads as TGTGCCAGCTCACCAAGTCTACTAGCTGAAGCTTTCTTT.

The CDR3 sequence is CASSSWTGSPNEKLFF. The CDR3 DNA is TGCGCCAGCAGCTCCTGGACAGGCAGCCCTAATGAAAAACTGTTTTTT. V and J are TRBV5-1 and TRBJ1-4; 7 positions match TRBD1. This CDR3 spans 16 amino acids. CDR1 is SGHRS, CDR2 YFSETQ, per germline. V dropped 3 bases and J dropped 3; count of bases not matched to a gene: 8. Full variable domain (rest looked up from reference TRBV5-1 and TRBJ1-4): KAGVTQTPRYLIKTRGQQVTLSCSPISGHRSVSWYQQTPGQGLQFLFEYFSETQRNKGNFPGRFSGRQFSNSRSEMNVSTLELGDSALYLCASSSWTGSPNEKLFFGSGTQLSVL.

The table lists this clonotype with many counts. The chain uses TRBV5-1 and TRBJ1-1, with 8 bases identical to TRBD1. Trimming removed 4 bases from V and 3 bases from J; junction bases left unmatched: 5. CDR3 length: 14 amino acids. The germline V gene encodes CDR1 SGHRS and CDR2 YFSETQ. The CDR3 protein is CASSTATGDTEAFF. CDR3 in DNA: TGCGCCAGCAGCACTGCGACAGGGGACACTGAAGCTTTCTTT. Combining the CDR3 with reference TRBV5-1 and TRBJ1-1 gives the whole variable domain KAGVTQTPRYLIKTRGQQVTLSCSPISGHRSVSWYQQTPGQGLQFLFEYFSETQRNKGNFPGRFSGRQFSNSRSEMNVSTLELGDSALYLCASSTATGDTEAFFGQGTRLTVV.

Ten or more counts support this clonotype. The chain carries TRBV7-2 and TRBJ2-7; D is possibly TRBD2 (6 bases). The CDR3 length is 15 residues. CDR1 and CDR2 from the germline V gene are SGHTA and FQGNSA. Trimming cost V 0 bases and J 3 bases, with 12 bases left between them. The CDR3, as DNA: TGTGCCAGCAGCTTAGCGGGAGGTAGGGGCTACGAGCAGTACTTC. Its protein is CASSLAGGRGYEQYF.

This clonotype was observed many times. The chain couples TRBV28 to TRBJ2-7; D is unclear. The CDR3 totals 13 residues. V was clipped by 3 bases and J by 3 bases, with 9 bases between them. The germline CDR1 and CDR2 sequences are MDHEN and SYDVKM. The CDR3 DNA follows: TGTGCCAGCAGTTTCTACTTCGGCTACGAGCAGTACTTC. It encodes CASSFYFGYEQYF.

This clonotype has at least ten counts. V and J are TRBV11-2 and TRBJ1-5; TRBD1 aligns across 8 bases. Germline trimming cut 1 base from V and 7 bases from J; bases unmatched to any gene: 6. Germline loops: CDR1 SGHAT, CDR2 FQNNGV. The CDR3 length is 15 residues. Here the CDR3 DNA reads TGTGCCAGCAGCTTAGGACAGGGGTTCGGCCAGCCCCAGCATTTT. Translated, it gives CASSLGQGFGQPQHF.

This clonotype has at least ten counts. In nucleotides, the CDR3 is TGTGCCAGCAGCCAAACTAGCGGCTACAATGAGCAGTTCTTC. This translates into CASSQTSGYNEQFF. The chain links TRBV12-3 or TRBV12-4 to TRBJ2-1; 8 nucleotides agree with TRBD2. V lost 6 bases, J lost 3 bases, and 4 bases stayed unmatched. CDR3 length equals 14 residues.

J is TRBJ2-7 and V is TRBV7-2; 11 bases are a match to TRBD2. The germline V gene encodes CDR1 SGHTA and CDR2 FQGNSA. With V trimmed by 6 bases and J by 7 bases, 8 bases remained unmatched. This CDR3 has 14 residues. The CDR3 DNA sequence: TGTGCCAGCAGTAGCGGGAGGGCCTCCGATGAGCAGTACTTC. Amino acids: CASSSGRASDEQYF.